This T cell receptor beta chain emerged from a study of cytomegalovirus exposure and HLA in healthy donors. The CDR3 consists of 13 residues. In germline, CDR1 is SGDLS, CDR2 YYNGEE. V lost 0 bases, J lost 5 bases, and 3 bases lay in between. Using immunoSEQ multiplex PCR, the repertoire was profiled, and TCRdb retains in-frame clones only, with some absent. This sample has roughly 150,000 clones, with around 84% found just once. The V gene is TRBV9, the J gene TRBJ1-6; D is unclear. This TCR was sampled from a man aged 18 to 29 in good health and CMV-seropositive. The sample consisted of PBMCs. The CDR3 region is CASSVDNNSPLHF. CDR3 nucleotide sequence: TGTGCCAGCAGCGTAGATAATAATTCACCCCTCCACTTT. The full variable domain, its missing parts supplied by reference TRBV9 and TRBJ1-6, is DSGVTQTPKHLITATGQRVTLRCSPRSGDLSVYWYQQSLDQGLQFLIQYYNGEERAKGNILERFSAQQFPDLHSELNLSSLELGDSALYFCASSVDNNSPLHFGNGTRLTVT.